This T cell receptor (beta chain) was obtained from a study of human T cells and chemical hapten exposure. Study-level background: DPC at 0.01% went onto the upper back in patch tests, read at 6 days. Study-wide results and limits: All donors were alopecia patients, so their immunity may differ from that of healthy people. Expanded TCR sets contained significantly more large CDR3 similarity clusters than controls.

Remarks on this clonotype: Its antigen is undetermined.

Time point of the sample: patch test 1, 2 weeks after DPC sensitization. As for treatment: therapeutic diphenylcyclopropenone sensitization with weekly scalp DPC. It was the library that attached unique molecular identifiers to individual cDNA molecules. TCRdb fed the RACE reads into MiXCR, producing one record per CDR3 protein. The sample lists more than 150,000 distinct CDR3 sequences; more than 14% were seen once. V gave up 7 bases and J gave up 1 base; unmatched junction bases: 10. The CDR3 sequence is 14 residues long. Germline V CDR1 and CDR2: SQVTM, ANQGSEA. This TCR came from a woman in her 30s with alopecia areata. Some clones in this sample may be carry-over from other donors' samples. V gene TRBV29-1 combines with J gene TRBJ2-7, with TRBD1 matching over 7 bases. The material was whole blood, obtained in connection with sensitization to the hapten diphenylcyclopropenone (DPC). The CDR3 nucleotides read TGCAGCGCCGCCGGACAGGATGCATCCTACGAGCAGTACTTC. Amino acids: CSAAGQDASYEQYF.